This entry concerns a single TCR beta chain. Its antigen is still unknown. These data come from a study of T cell responses to AZD1222 COVID-19 vaccine. Study in general: Analysis merged second doses at about 4 or about 12 weeks. Regarding the study as a whole: White British ancestry dominated among donors, who included more females, and clonal diversity was possibly underestimated. The breadth and depth of Spike-specific TCRs increased once two AZD1222 doses had been given. Repertoire sampling occurred only after the peak T cell response.

Generated by immunoSEQ multiplex PCR, the TCRdb table keeps only in-frame clones and is missing some. The table shows about 130,000 clones, with 93% occurring only once. The V gene lost 6 bases and the J gene lost 8 bases, with 16 bases spanning the gap. Germline V lookup: CDR1 MDHEN, CDR2 SYDVKM. CDR3 length equals 14 residues. The TCR sequence derives from an adult in good health. The chain recombines TRBV28 with TRBJ1-4, with D perhaps matching TRBD1 (6 bases). Sequenced here: peripheral blood, sampled on day 0 of AZD1222 vaccination. CDR3: CASRAQGADEKLFF. In nucleotides, the CDR3 is TGTGCCAGCAGGGCACAGGGTGCAGACGAAAAACTGTTTTTT.